The rows below give T cell receptor beta chains drawn from one sample of a study of tumor and adjacent non-tumor tissue in lung cancer. TCRdb re-called the multiplex PCR reads through MiXCR, storing one row per CDR3 protein. Seen here are about 120,000 distinct CDR3 sequences, 84% observed once, and the top ten hold 20% to 25%. Sequencing used lung tumor tissue. These receptors came from a man in his 70s with non-small cell lung cancer. Each CDR3 is given with its conserved first and last residue.

CDR3,V,J
CASRLERGQGSDKQYF,TRBV28,TRBJ2-7
CAISDLGQDVTEAFF,TRBV10-3,TRBJ1-1
CASSSITGTGVYIQYF,TRBV6-2/TRBV6-3,TRBJ2-4
CASSFGGSSYNSPLHF,TRBV5-6,TRBJ1-6
CTSSLFGVNTGELFF,TRBV5-6,TRBJ2-2
CASSDTGTGSPLGYTF,TRBV28,TRBJ1-2
CASSLGDGWPDTQYF,TRBV12-3/TRBV12-4,TRBJ2-3
CAGRPPTRGRGYYGYTF,TRBV6-5,TRBJ1-2
CSASDGGYTF,TRBV20-1,TRBJ1-2
CPTSDRSTETQYF,TRBV11-2,TRBJ2-3
CASSQDGQVMETQNF,TRBV4-1,TRBJ2-5
CASSYYTGTSAHEQYF,TRBV6-5,TRBJ2-7
CASSPKAFGGKQSQHF,TRBV12-3/TRBV12-4,TRBJ1-5
CASSSGQGGSSYYSPLRF,TRBV11-2,TRBJ1-6
CASSYFWWGQNSNQSQHF,TRBV6-6,TRBJ1-5
CASSMGLGNTNEQFF,TRBV6-2/TRBV6-3,TRBJ2-1
CASSDWVGTYNSPLHF,TRBV6-5,TRBJ1-6
CATQPGETQYF,TRBV6-1,TRBJ2-5
CSAREGGTDTYEEYF,TRBV20-1,TRBJ2-7
CTSNRGGYNVQFF,TRBV6-2/TRBV6-3,TRBJ2-1
CASSLDPTGDRGEQFF,TRBV11-3,TRBJ2-1
CASNYSSYNSPLHF,TRBV6-5,TRBJ1-6
CASNPTGTDILYGYTF,TRBV4-2,TRBJ1-2
CASSNSVLVNQSQHF,TRBV6-2/TRBV6-3,TRBJ1-5
CASGFTTGGSYDEKLFF,TRBV12-5,TRBJ1-4
CASSPLGGAGKLFF,TRBV5-4,TRBJ2-2